This T cell receptor (beta chain) is drawn from a study of blood T cell repertoires in COVID-19. Assay: immunoSEQ multiplex PCR; the TCRdb copy retains only in-frame clones and omits some. Of about 160,000 clones in the sample, 80% to 90% are singletons; the top ten hold under 3.5%. The CDR3 runs to 13 residues. V was clipped by 7 bases and J by 1 base, with 10 bases between them. Germline lookup yields CDR1 SGHVS and CDR2 FNYEAQ. This chain connects TRBV7-6 to TRBJ2-5; D unresolved. The sample comprised peripheral blood. The receptor was derived from a man between 70 and 80 years old with acute or convalescent COVID-19. CDR3 in DNA: TGTGCCAGCACCCCTCCACTCCAAGAGACCCAGTACTTC. It codes for CASTPPLQETQYF. The variable domain in full, with the rest retrieved from reference TRBV7-6 and TRBJ2-5, is GAGVSQSPRYKVTKRGQDVALRCDPISGHVSLYWYRQALGQGPEFLTYFNYEAQQDKSGLPNDRFSAERPEGSISTLTIQRTEQRDSAMYRCASTPPLQETQYFGPGTRLLVL.